Below, 2 T cell receptor beta chains from the same sample are listed, as sequenced in a study of CD8+CD57+ T cells in acquired aplastic anemia. CDR3 and TCR beta VDJ profiling relied on a genomic DNA template. TCRdb re-analysed the reads in MiXCR, keeping a single row per CDR3 protein. The table shows around 200,000 distinct CDR3 sequences, with 48% occurring only once. The patients chosen for sequencing had shown expansion of CD8+CD57+ cells (detected by flow cytometry). Sequenced sample: sorted CD4+, CD8+, or CD8+CD57+ T cells (not recorded which) from PBMCs. Every receptor here comes from a human donor with aplastic anemia.

This clonotype was seen many times. The chain has TRBV3-1 and TRBJ2-7; no definite D call. The CDR3 covers 11 residues. The V and J ends lost 8 bases and 2 bases respectively, with 7 bases between them. The germline gives CDR1 LGHDT, CDR2 YNNKEL (reference sequence). In nucleotides, the CDR3 is TGTGCCAGCGGCTATCCCTACGAGCAGTACTTC. This encodes CASGYPYEQYF.

In this sample, this clonotype turned up many times. The V gene is TRBV7-9, the J gene TRBJ2-7, with D possibly being TRBD2 (6 bases). Per the germline V gene, CDR1 is SEHNR and CDR2 is FQNEAQ (reference sequence). V was shortened by 4 bases and J by 9 bases, with 19 bases between the two germline ends. The CDR3 has 14 amino acids. CDR3 sequence: CASSYSYRETLQYF. DNA for the CDR3: TGTGCCAGCAGCTATAGCTACCGGGAGACGCTGCAGTACTTC.